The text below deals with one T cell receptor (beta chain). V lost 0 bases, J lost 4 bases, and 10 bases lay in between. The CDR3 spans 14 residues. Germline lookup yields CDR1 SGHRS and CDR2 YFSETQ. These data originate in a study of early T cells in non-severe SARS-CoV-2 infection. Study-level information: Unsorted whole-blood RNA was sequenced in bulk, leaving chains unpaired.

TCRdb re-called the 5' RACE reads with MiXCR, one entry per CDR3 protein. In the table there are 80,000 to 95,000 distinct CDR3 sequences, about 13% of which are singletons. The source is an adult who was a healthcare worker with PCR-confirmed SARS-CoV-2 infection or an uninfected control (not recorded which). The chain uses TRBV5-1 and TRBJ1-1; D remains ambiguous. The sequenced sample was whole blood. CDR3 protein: CASSLAPGLTEAFF. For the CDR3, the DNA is TGCGCCAGCAGCTTGGCCCCCGGGCTCACTGAAGCTTTCTTT.